What follows are 27 T cell receptor beta chains derived from one specimen sequenced in a study of blood T cells in healthy people across ages. A second PCR of 7 to 11 cycles used a sample-barcoded 5' primer and a J-beta primer mix. TCRdb ran MiXCR on the 5' RACE reads and lists one entry per CDR3 protein. The sample has more than 650,000 distinct CDR3 sequences, 22% seen once. Sequenced input: blood. Every receptor here comes from a man in his sixties or seventies in good health.

This clonotype occurred a few times. The chain couples TRBV15 to TRBJ2-5; TRBD2 might be the D (5 bases). The J call may be incorrect, as the DNA end agrees better with TRBJ2-1. The CDR3 loop spans 17 amino acids. Germline CDR1 and CDR2: LNHNV and YYDKDF (reference sequence). The CDR3 sequence: CATSSRVSGYLNNEQFF. Here the CDR3 DNA reads TGTGCCACCAGCAGTAGGGTCTCGGGGTACCTGAACAATGAGCAGTTCTTC.

To note about this clonotype: Compared with germline, one end of the junction differs, possibly owing to a read error. The chain is built from TRBV5-1 and TRBJ1-4, with 7 bases fitting TRBD1. The CDR3 length is 14 residues. Germline CDR1 SGHRS, CDR2 YFSETQ. CDR3 sequence (DNA): TGCGCCAGTAGCCGGCGGGACAGCCATGAAAAACTGATTTTT. Amino acid sequence: CASSRRDSHEKLIF.

The rearrangement links TRBV20-1 to TRBJ2-6, with D possibly matching TRBD2 (6 bases). The ends were cut back, 6 bases at V and 0 bases at J, with 18 bases in the middle. There are 17 residues in the CDR3. Germline V gene data show CDR1 as DFQATT and CDR2 as SNEGSKA (reference sequence). The CDR3 spells CSAIEWRASSGANVLTF. The DNA for the CDR3 is TGCAGTGCCATAGAGTGGAGGGCAAGCTCTGGGGCCAACGTCCTGACTTTC.

The chain carries TRBV12-3 or TRBV12-4 and TRBJ1-4; 9 nucleotides match TRBD1. This CDR3 has 16 amino acids. The ends lost 1 base at V and 2 bases at J; junction bases unmatched: 2. CDR3 sequence reads: CASSLGTGGTNEKLFF. In DNA, the CDR3 is TGTGCCAGCAGTTTAGGCACAGGGGGCACTAATGAAAAACTGTTTTTT.

The table lists this clonotype with a few counts. This rearrangement joins TRBV7-6 to TRBJ2-3; maybe TRBD2 (6 bases). The CDR3 length is 17 residues. Germline loops: CDR1 SGHVS, CDR2 FNYEAQ. Trimming stripped 5 bases from V and 3 bases from J, with 21 bases between. The CDR3 nucleotides read TGTGCCAGCAGCCCGGGGGTACGGGGCTCTACGACAGATACGCAGTATTTT. Its translation: CASSPGVRGSTTDTQYF. The complete variable domain, with remaining parts taken from reference TRBV7-6 and TRBJ2-3, reads GAGVSQSPRYKVTKRGQDVALRCDPISGHVSLYWYRQALGQGPEFLTYFNYEAQQDKSGLPNDRFSAERPEGSISTLTIQRTEQRDSAMYRCASSPGVRGSTTDTQYFGPGTRLTVL.

The gene calls are TRBV7-2 and TRBJ2-1; D is perhaps TRBD2 (6 bases). The CDR3 spans 12 residues. The V gene lost 2 bases and the J gene lost 15 bases, with 14 bases spanning the gap. Looked up from germline, CDR1 is SGHTA and CDR2 is FQGNSA. Written as DNA, the CDR3 is TGTGCCAGCAGCTTAAGTTCGCGGGAACTGTTCTTC. It specifies CASSLSSRELFF.

The chain carries TRBV5-1 and TRBJ2-3; weak D call: TRBD1 (6 bases). V gave up 7 bases and J gave up 0 bases, with 15 bases separating them. The CDR3 totals 15 residues. Germline assignment: CDR1 SGHRS and CDR2 YFSETQ. The CDR3 spells CASRWTETSTDTQYF. The CDR3 nucleotides read TGCGCCAGCCGCTGGACAGAGACTAGCACAGATACGCAGTATTTT.

The gene calls are TRBV2 and TRBJ2-7; no reliable D call. The length of the CDR3 is 13 residues. The germline gives CDR1 SNHLY, CDR2 FYNNEI. The V end was cut by 8 bases, the J end by 0 bases, with 11 bases between. CDR3 region: CASGNPSSYEQYV. Written as DNA, the CDR3 is TGTGCCAGCGGGAACCCGAGCTCCTACGAGCAGTACGTC.

This clonotype came up a few times. The J gene is TRBJ1-1, the V gene TRBV7-9; a weak D match, TRBD1 (5 bases). V was trimmed by 5 bases and J by 7 bases, leaving 17 bases between them. The CDR3 consists of 14 residues. Germline V lookup: CDR1 SEHNR, CDR2 FQNEAQ (reference sequence). The CDR3 reads CASSLGDGGREAFF. The CDR3 coding sequence is TGTGCCAGCAGCCTAGGGGACGGGGGTCGTGAAGCTTTCTTT.

The gene calls are TRBV27 and TRBJ1-5, with a weak D call TRBD1 (5 bases). The V gene's germline CDR1 is MNHEY and CDR2 SMNVEV (reference sequence). The CDR3 spans 14 residues. Trimming removed 2 bases from V and 4 bases from J, with 9 bases in between. DNA for the CDR3: TGTGCCAGCAGTTTAGCACGGGGGAATCAGCCCCAGCATTTT. Translation gives CASSLARGNQPQHF.

This clonotype was seen only a few times. This chain joins TRBV6-1 and TRBJ2-7; D is unclear. The CDR3 extends over 14 amino acids. V was shortened by 5 bases and J by 2 bases, with 13 bases between the two germline ends. Looked up from germline, CDR1 is MNHNS and CDR2 is SASEGT. The CDR3, as DNA: TGTGCCAGCAGTATCCGGGTTGGAACCTACGAGCAGTACGTC. Residues: CASSIRVGTYEQYV.

This chain links TRBV5-6 with TRBJ2-5; TRBD2 aligns across 11 bases. Germline V CDR1 and CDR2: SGHDT, YYEEEE. CDR3 length equals 16 residues. The trim removed 4 bases at V and 6 bases at J, leaving 11 bases unmatched. The CDR3 coding sequence is TGTGCCAGCAGCCCAACAGGGGCTAGCGGGAGGAAGACCCAGTACTTC. Translated, it gives CASSPTGASGRKTQYF.

This clonotype was recorded a few times. The rearrangement links TRBV18 to TRBJ2-1; D uncertain. The DNA end lines up better with TRBJ2-7; the J call may be wrong. The V gene's germline CDR1 is KGHSH and CDR2 LQKENI. CDR3 length: 12 amino acids. The CDR3: CASSVRPDEQYF. CDR3 DNA: TGTGCCAGCTCAGTACGACCCGACGAGCAGTACTTC.

The CDR3 region has the DNA TGTGCCAGCAGTATGGACAGAGACTATGGCTACACCTTC. It yields the protein CASSMDRDYGYTF. The V and J genes are TRBV6-1 and TRBJ1-2, with D possibly TRBD1 on 6 matching bases. Between the trimmed V and J ends, which lost 5 bases and 3 bases, there was a span of 10 bases. Germline V gene lookup returns CDR1 MNHNS and CDR2 SASEGT. The CDR3 is 13 residues long.

A few counts support this clonotype. This rearrangement joins TRBV20-1 to TRBJ2-5; TRBD2 aligns across 14 bases. CDR3 length: 16 amino acids. Germline loops: CDR1 DFQATT, CDR2 SNEGSKA (reference sequence). The J segment lost 4 bases and the V segment lost 4 bases, leaving 8 bases of the junction unmatched. In DNA form, the CDR3 reads TGCAGTGCTATCCCGACTAGCGGGGGGGCCGGAGAGACCCAGTACTTC. The encoded protein is CSAIPTSGGAGETQYF.

V is TRBV14 and J is TRBJ2-3; D is possibly TRBD2 (7 bases). CDR1 SGHDN and CDR2 FVKESK come from the germline V gene. This CDR3 spans 15 amino acids. V gave up 0 bases and J gave up 11 bases, with 18 bases separating them. CDR3 nucleotides: TGTGCCAGCAGCCAAGACCGTGGGGGGGCCCGTGAGCAGTATTTT. It codes for CASSQDRGGAREQYF.

The V call is TRBV29-1, the J call TRBJ2-5; no clear D gene. This CDR3 region has 12 residues. Germline assignment: CDR1 SQVTM and CDR2 ANQGSEA. The V end was cut by 6 bases, the J end by 3 bases, with 11 bases between. DNA for the CDR3: TGCAGCGTGGGTAATTGGGAAGAGACCCAGTACTTC. This gives the protein CSVGNWEETQYF.

The V and J genes are TRBV7-6 and TRBJ2-3, with D tentatively TRBD1 (6 bases). The CDR3 covers 16 residues. Germline V lookup: CDR1 SGHVS, CDR2 FNYEAQ. V lost 5 bases and J 6 bases, leaving 21 bases between the germline ends. CDR3 in amino acids: CASSTDGGGVMDTQYF. CDR3 nucleotide sequence: TGTGCCAGCAGCACCGATGGGGGCGGAGTAATGGATACGCAGTATTTT.

This clonotype has only a few counts. CDR3 amino acids: CSAREWQPNQPQHF. The CDR3 bases are TGCAGTGCTAGAGAATGGCAGCCTAATCAGCCCCAGCATTTT. V and J are TRBV20-1 and TRBJ1-5; D unresolved. Between the trimmed V and J ends, which lost 0 bases and 4 bases, there was a span of 10 bases. CDR3 length equals 14 residues. Germline loops: CDR1 DFQATT, CDR2 SNEGSKA (reference sequence).

This clonotype was counted only a few times. The rearrangement uses TRBV20-1 and TRBJ1-2; 9 bases map to TRBD1. CDR1 is DFQATT and CDR2 is SNEGSKA in the germline V gene (reference sequence). After removal of 6 bases from V and 5 bases from J, the junction contained 7 bases not matched to a gene. This CDR3 has 13 residues. CDR3 nucleotides: TGCAGTGCGCGTGGGGACAGGGTTTATGGCTACACCTTC. Residues: CSARGDRVYGYTF.

This clonotype was counted a few times. The chain is built from TRBV3-1 and TRBJ1-1; D not certain. Per the germline V gene, CDR1 is LGHDT and CDR2 is YNNKEL (reference sequence). V lost 8 bases and J lost 3, with 16 bases in between. The CDR3 is made up of 14 amino acids. CDR3 nucleotide sequence: TGTGCCAGCGTCAACGGACTAGGGCACACTGAAGCTTTCTTT. Translated: CASVNGLGHTEAFF.

This sequence joins TRBV14 and TRBJ2-3; 9 bases are shared with TRBD1. Germline V gene lookup returns CDR1 SGHDN and CDR2 FVKESK. The CDR3 has 17 amino acids. The V and J ends lost 3 bases and 3 bases, in that order; junction bases with no gene match: 10. Written as DNA, the CDR3 is TGTGCCAGCAGCCACGACTTACTACAGGGGGCAACAGATACGCAGTATTTT. It specifies CASSHDLLQGATDTQYF.

V and J are TRBV24-1 and TRBJ2-3; unclear D gene. Germline V lookup: CDR1 KGHDR, CDR2 SFDVKD. This CDR3 contains 15 residues. With 3 bases removed from V and 3 bases from J, the gap between germline ends came to 12 bases. CDR3 sequence (DNA): TGTGCCACCAGTGATCCGACTCCAACAACAGATACGCAGTATTTT. It yields the protein CATSDPTPTTDTQYF.

V is TRBV20-1 and J is TRBJ2-1; TRBD1 aligns across 9 bases. The J call may be in error: the DNA end matches TRBJ2-7 better. The CDR3 is made up of 14 amino acids. CDR1 is DFQATT and CDR2 is SNEGSKA in the germline V gene (reference sequence). CDR3 sequence: CSAFRPGQGLEQYF. CDR3 bases: TGCAGTGCTTTTCGCCCGGGACAGGGACTTGAGCAGTACTTC.

This clonotype was seen a few times. The chain joins TRBV7-9 to TRBJ2-5; D unresolved. In germline, CDR1 is SEHNR, CDR2 FQNEAQ (reference sequence). V lost 5 bases, J lost 4 bases, and 11 bases lay in between. The CDR3 runs to 13 residues. CDR3 protein: CASSPPATETQYF. As DNA, the CDR3 is TGTGCCAGCAGCCCTCCGGCGACAGAGACCCAGTACTTC.

Only a few counts were recorded for this clonotype. J is TRBJ1-5 and V is TRBV7-9, with unresolved D. Trimming removed 11 bases from V and 4 bases from J, with 12 bases in between. This CDR3 comprises 12 residues. Germline CDR1 SEHNR, CDR2 FQNEAQ (reference sequence). The CDR3 spells CASASANQPQHF. DNA for the CDR3: TGTGCCTCAGCTTCGGCTAATCAGCCCCAGCATTTT.

This clonotype was seen a handful of times. The rearrangement joins TRBV28 to TRBJ2-5, with 7 nucleotides matching TRBD1. The CDR3 covers 14 residues. CDR1 is MDHEN and CDR2 is SYDVKM in the germline V gene. With 4 bases clipped from V and 5 bases from J, the junction kept 7 bases outside the gene matches. For the CDR3, the DNA is TGTGCCAGCAGTTCAAGCGACAGGGTTGAGACCCAGTACTTC. Residues: CASSSSDRVETQYF.